The 7 T cell receptor beta chains given below trace back to one sample, sequenced in a study of blood T cell repertoires in COVID-19. The protocol was immunoSEQ multiplex PCR, while the TCRdb copy is restricted to in-frame clones and leaves out a portion. Of approximately 170,000 clones detected, around 87% appear once; the ten largest clones hold less than 3%. The sample comprised peripheral blood. The receptors come from a woman of 80 years or more with COVID-19, enrolled during active disease.

This clone was seen only a few times. J is TRBJ1-1 and V is TRBV11-2; TRBD1 is a possible D gene (6 bases). Germline V gene lookup returns CDR1 SGHAT and CDR2 FQNNGV. This CDR3 comprises 13 residues. V gave up 5 bases and J gave up 2 bases, with 9 bases separating them. The CDR3 loop reads CASSRDINTEAFF. The DNA for the CDR3 is TGTGCCAGCAGCCGGGACATAAACACTGAAGCTTTCTTT.

J is TRBJ2-1 and V is TRBV7-9; 7 positions match TRBD2. With V trimmed by 5 bases and J by 0 bases, 10 bases remained unmatched. Germline V lookup: CDR1 SEHNR, CDR2 FQNEAQ (reference sequence). The CDR3 runs 17 residues. CDR3 loop: CASSTLAGSSSYNEQFF. The CDR3 bases are TGTGCCAGCAGCACCTTAGCGGGCTCGAGCTCCTACAATGAGCAGTTCTTC.

DNA of the CDR3: TGTGCCAGCAGCCCGGGACAGGGTTTTTACGAGCAGTACTTC. It encodes CASSPGQGFYEQYF. The chain links TRBV7-9 to TRBJ2-7; 9 bases are a match to TRBD1. Trimming at V came to 5 bases and at J to 4 bases, leaving 6 bases not matched to a gene. The V gene's germline CDR1 is SEHNR and CDR2 FQNEAQ (reference sequence). This CDR3 region has 14 residues.

The chain couples TRBV4-3 to TRBJ1-3, with D unclear. Trimming left V 1 base short and J 0 bases short, with 13 bases between. CDR3 length: 17 amino acids. From germline, CDR1 is LGHNA and CDR2 YSLEER. CDR3: CASSQGVTRNSGNTIYF. The DNA of the CDR3 is TGCGCCAGCAGCCAAGGGGTAACGCGGAACTCTGGAAACACCATATATTTT.

This clone appeared once. The chain has TRBV27 and TRBJ2-2; possibly TRBD2 for D (5 bases). The CDR3 is 15 residues long. V was pared by 2 bases and J by 5 bases, with 12 bases between. CDR1 and CDR2 from the germline V gene are MNHEY and SMNVEV (reference sequence). CDR3 DNA sequence: TGTGCCAGCAGTTTAGCGGCAGGACTGACCGGGGAGCTGTTTTTT. It specifies CASSLAAGLTGELFF.

The chain links TRBV28 to TRBJ1-5; no firm D call. V was pared by 7 bases and J by 4 bases, with 8 bases between. CDR3 size: 12 residues. Germline CDR1 reads MDHEN; CDR2 reads SYDVKM. The CDR3 protein is CASTPGNQPQHF. The CDR3 nucleotides are TGTGCCAGCACCCCCGGGAATCAGCCCCAGCATTTT.

The chain carries TRBV25-1 and TRBJ1-3; D unclear. V gave up 3 bases and J gave up 0 bases, with 3 bases separating them. This CDR3 contains 13 residues. Germline V gene data show CDR1 as MGHDK and CDR2 as SYGVNS. CDR3 in amino acids: CASSDSSGNTIYF. CDR3 sequence (DNA): TGTGCCAGCAGTGACAGCTCTGGAAACACCATATATTTT.